This T cell receptor (beta chain) is from a study of cytomegalovirus exposure and HLA in healthy donors. Study context: An earlier analysis identified 120 million or so unique TCR beta sequences in about 200 million T cells.

Study conclusions and caveats: Researchers reported in a later analysis that common viral pathogens appeared linked to several top clusters. Cytomegalovirus association was assigned to about 150 TCR beta chains.

Germline V gives CDR1 SNHLY, CDR2 FYNNEI. The CDR3 has 14 amino acids. V was trimmed by 3 bases and J by 5 bases, leaving 13 bases between them. Primers for the PCR totalled 60 Vbeta and 13 Jbeta. Method: immunoSEQ multiplex PCR; TCRdb's copy keeps in-frame clones and lacks some. The table has about 160,000 clones, around 84% seen once. This clone was recorded a few times. The antigen is not known. Sequenced sample: PBMCs. This receptor was taken from a middle-aged woman in good health and CMV-seronegative. The chain carries TRBV2 and TRBJ1-1, with no clear D. Here the CDR3 reads CASSEAGAFTEAFF. The CDR3 DNA follows: TGTGCCAGCAGTGAGGCAGGTGCATTTACTGAAGCTTTCTTT.